This is a list of T cell receptor beta chains from one sample in a study of CD8+ T cells in alopecia areata. Repertoires were generated with immunoSEQ multiplex PCR, while TCRdb's copy carries only in-frame clones and drops some. The table has over 90,000 clones, more than 75% seen once. The material sequenced was CD8+ T cells sorted from blood, taken at approximately week 30, from a patient treated with tofacitinib. Source of these receptors: a human donor with alopecia areata. The CDR3 runs from the conserved cysteine through the conserved F or W. Each record gives: V gene, J gene, clone size, D gene, CDR3 DNA, CDR3 protein. The D gene is left open where the match is weak. Size tells how often a clone was seen (once, few, many) or the class of an expanded clone, and some rows leave it out.

>TRBV7-9|TRBJ1-4|NA|NA
TGTGCCAGCAGCGCTTCCTTCGAAAAACTGTTTTTT
CASSASFEKLFF
>TRBV18|TRBJ2-1|NA|NA
TGTGCCAGCTCACCCGACGGCCGCGAATTCTTC
CASSPDGREFF
>TRBV27|TRBJ2-2|NA|NA
TGTGCCAGCAGTTTAGGTCAGGGGCCAGCCGGGGAGCTGTTTTTT
CASSLGQGPAGELFF
>TRBV10-3|TRBJ2-7|NA|TRBD2
TGTGCCATCAGTTCCCGGCGGGAGTACGAGCAGTACTTC
CAISSRREYEQYF
>TRBV7-9|TRBJ2-2|NA|NA
TGTGCCAGCAGCATCGATAGAGGCACCGGGGAGCTGTTTTTT
CASSIDRGTGELFF
>TRBV27|TRBJ2-1|NA|TRBD2
TGTGCCAGCAGCCCCAGCGGGAGGACCAACAATGAGCAGTTCTTC
CASSPSGRTNNEQFF
>TRBV5-6|TRBJ2-7|NA|NA
TGTGCCAGCAGCTTGGCAGGGAAAGATAACGAGCAGTACTTC
CASSLAGKDNEQYF
>TRBV6-5|TRBJ1-1|NA|NA
TGTGCCAGCAGTTACGGGCAGGTGAACACTGAAGCTTTCTTT
CASSYGQVNTEAFF
>TRBV9|TRBJ2-1|NA|TRBD1
TGTGCCAGCAGCCCTTGGGACAGTTCCTACAATGAGCAGTTCTTC
CASSPWDSSYNEQFF
>TRBV5-6|TRBJ2-3|NA|TRBD1
TGTGCCAGCAGCTTGGGGACAGGGGGCACAGATACGCAGTATTTT
CASSLGTGGTDTQYF
>TRBV7-9|TRBJ2-2|NA|NA
TGTGCCAGCAACCTAAATCCGGGGGCCGGGGAGCTGTTTTTT
CASNLNPGAGELFF
>TRBV27|TRBJ2-5|NA|TRBD1
TGTGCCAGCAGTAGGGGGCACAAGCAGTACTTC
CASSRGHKQYF
>TRBV7-9|TRBJ2-7|NA|NA
TGTGCCAGCAGCGTTAGGGACCTTCCTACCTACGAGCAGTACTTC
CASSVRDLPTYEQYF
>TRBV7-9|TRBJ1-4|NA|NA
TGTGCCAGCAGCTTAGCGCGAGCGCGTCGTAATGAAAAACTGTTTTTT
CASSLARARRNEKLFF
>TRBV7-2|TRBJ2-7|NA|NA
TGTGCCAGCAGCTTAGCGACCACATTCTACGAGCAGTACTTC
CASSLATTFYEQYF
>TRBV5-8|TRBJ2-7|NA|NA
TGTGCCAGCAGCTTGGTCCCCTCCTACGAGCAGTACTTC
CASSLVPSYEQYF
>TRBV5-4|TRBJ2-5|NA|NA
TGTGCCAGCAGCTTTTCTGGACGGACCCAAGAGACCCAGTACTTC
CASSFSGRTQETQYF
>TRBV7-9|TRBJ2-7|NA|NA
TGTGCCAGCTCCCCGGACCCCGGCAGGTCCTACGAGCAGTACTTC
CASSPDPGRSYEQYF
>TRBV10-2|TRBJ2-1|NA|TRBD2
TGCGCCAGCACCACCCCCGGACTAGCGCGGGACAATGAGCAGTTCTTC
CASTTPGLARDNEQFF
>TRBV10-2|TRBJ2-7|NA|NA
TGCGCCAGTGAGGACGGATTCTCCTACGAGCAGTACTTC
CASEDGFSYEQYF
>TRBV27|TRBJ2-2|NA|NA
TGTGCCAGCAGTTTATCGTGGGGGGGGCTCGGCGGGGAGCTGTTTTTT
CASSLSWGGLGGELFF
>TRBV29-1|TRBJ2-2|NA|TRBD1
TGCAGCGTTTTGGACAGGGGGATATCCGGGGAGCTGTTTTTT
CSVLDRGISGELFF
>TRBV19|TRBJ1-5|NA|TRBD1
TGTGCCAGTAGTATGATACCGGGACAGGGGATCGGGATGTTAGGTAATCAGCCCCAGCATTTT
CASSMIPGQGIGMLGNQPQHF
>TRBV30|TRBJ1-6|NA|NA
TGTGCCTGGAGTCCCCAGATTGGAAATAATTCACCCCTCCACTTT
CAWSPQIGNNSPLHF
>TRBV11-2|TRBJ2-3|medium-sized|TRBD2
TGTGCCAGCCTAGCGGGAGGGCCTCCAGATACGCAGTATTTT
CASLAGGPPDTQYF
>TRBV6-6|TRBJ2-7|NA|NA
TGTGCCAGCAGTTACTTCTCCCGATCCCTCGAGCAGTACTTC
CASSYFSRSLEQYF
>TRBV7-2|TRBJ1-1|once|NA
TGTGCCAGACGAGGGGGGAAGAACACTGAAGCTTTCTTT
CARRGGKNTEAFF
>TRBV5-1|TRBJ2-1|few|NA
TGCGCCAGCAGCTTGGTTTCGGGGGACTCCTACAATGAGCAGTTCTTC
CASSLVSGDSYNEQFF
>TRBV9|TRBJ2-1|NA|NA
TGTGCCAGCAGCGTATTTGTGGGTTATGAGCAGTTCTTC
CASSVFVGYEQFF
>TRBV6-1|TRBJ2-3|NA|NA
TGTGCCAGCAGTTACATGGATACGCAGTATTTT
CASSYMDTQYF
>TRBV7-8|TRBJ2-2|NA|NA
TGTGCCAGCAGCTTAGCGGGGGAAGGGAGCGGGGAGCTGTTTTTT
CASSLAGEGSGELFF
>TRBV7-9|TRBJ2-7|NA|NA
TGTGCCAGCAGCTCGGACCTCTACGAGCAGTACTTC
CASSSDLYEQYF
>TRBV19|TRBJ2-7|few|TRBD1
TGTGCCAGTACCGGGACAGGACATTACGAGCAGTACTTC
CASTGTGHYEQYF
>TRBV29-1|TRBJ2-7|NA|NA
TGCAGCGTTGAAGGGCGACACTACGAGCAGTACTTC
CSVEGRHYEQYF
>TRBV6-5|TRBJ2-5|NA|NA
TGTGCCAGCAGTTACTCCGGCGCGGAGACCCAGTACTTC
CASSYSGAETQYF
>TRBV2|TRBJ2-1|NA|TRBD1
TGTGCCAGCAGGGGGGAGACAGGGGGCTCGTACAATGAGCAGTTCTTC
CASRGETGGSYNEQFF
>TRBV4-1|TRBJ2-5|NA|NA
TGCGCCAGCAGCCCCAGGACGGGGGACCAAGAGACCCAGTACTTC
CASSPRTGDQETQYF
>TRBV7-9|TRBJ1-4|few|NA
TGTGCCAGCAGCTCGGCCGAAAAACTGTTTTTT
CASSSAEKLFF
>TRBV4-1|TRBJ1-2|once|NA
TGCGCCAGCAGCCAAGGGAAAGGAAACTATGGCTACACCTTC
CASSQGKGNYGYTF
>TRBV7-8|TRBJ2-1|NA|NA
TGTGCCAGCAGGCACGCTACAGAACCCAATGAGCAGTTCTTC
CASRHATEPNEQFF
>TRBV7-2|TRBJ2-7|NA|NA
TGTGCCAGCAGCACCGAACACGCCTTATATACCTACGAGCAGTACTTC
CASSTEHALYTYEQYF
>TRBV30|TRBJ1-2|NA|NA
TGTGCCTGGAGAGACAAGAGCTATGGCTACACCTTC
CAWRDKSYGYTF
>TRBV2|TRBJ2-2|NA|NA
TGTGCCAGCGGGGCCCCGAACACCGGGGAGCTGTTTTTT
CASGAPNTGELFF
>TRBV19|TRBJ2-6|NA|TRBD1
TGTGCCAGTGAGGGGGCCGGGGCCAACGTCCTGACTTTC
CASEGAGANVLTF
>TRBV29-1|TRBJ2-1|NA|NA
TGCAGCGTTGACAGGGGAAGTGAGCAGTTCTTC
CSVDRGSEQFF
>TRBV5-4|TRBJ2-7|NA|TRBD1
TGTGCCAGCAGCTTCTCAGGGGGATACGAGCAGTACTTC
CASSFSGGYEQYF
>TRBV4-1|TRBJ2-5|NA|NA
TGCGCCAGCAGCCAGTCAGGGATCCAAGAGACCCAGTACTTC
CASSQSGIQETQYF
>TRBV7-9|TRBJ2-7|NA|NA
TGTGCCAGCAGCGACACCGAGTCCTACGAGCAGTACTTC
CASSDTESYEQYF
>TRBV27|TRBJ2-3|once|NA
TGTGCCAGCAGTCCCTCTACAGATACGCAGTATTTT
CASSPSTDTQYF
>TRBV29-1|TRBJ2-7|NA|NA
TGCAGCGTTCGGGGGACAGATTCCTACGAGCAGTACTTC
CSVRGTDSYEQYF